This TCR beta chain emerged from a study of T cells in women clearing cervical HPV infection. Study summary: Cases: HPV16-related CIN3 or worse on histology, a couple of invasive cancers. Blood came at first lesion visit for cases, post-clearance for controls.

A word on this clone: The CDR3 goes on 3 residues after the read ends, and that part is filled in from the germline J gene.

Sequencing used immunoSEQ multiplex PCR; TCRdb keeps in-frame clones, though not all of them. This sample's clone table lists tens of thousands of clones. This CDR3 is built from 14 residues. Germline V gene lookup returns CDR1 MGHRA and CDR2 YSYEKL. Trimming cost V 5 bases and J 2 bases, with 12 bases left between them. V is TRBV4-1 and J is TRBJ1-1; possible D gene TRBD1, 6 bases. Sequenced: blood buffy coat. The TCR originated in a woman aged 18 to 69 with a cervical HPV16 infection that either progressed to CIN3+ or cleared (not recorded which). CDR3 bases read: TGCGCCAGCAGCGCAGGACAGCCCAACACTGAA. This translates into CASSAGQPNTE. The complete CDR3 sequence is CASSAGQPNTEAFF.